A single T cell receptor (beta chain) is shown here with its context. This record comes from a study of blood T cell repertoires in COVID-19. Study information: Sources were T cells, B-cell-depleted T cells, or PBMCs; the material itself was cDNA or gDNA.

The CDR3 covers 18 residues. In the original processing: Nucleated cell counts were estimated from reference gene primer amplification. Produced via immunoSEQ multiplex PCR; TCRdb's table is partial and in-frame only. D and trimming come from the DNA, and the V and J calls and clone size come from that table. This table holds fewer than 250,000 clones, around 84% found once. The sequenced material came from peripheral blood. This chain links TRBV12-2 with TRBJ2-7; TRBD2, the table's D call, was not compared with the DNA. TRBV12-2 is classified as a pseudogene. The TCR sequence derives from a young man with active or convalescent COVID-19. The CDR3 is CASRRAGLAGEGKVEQYF. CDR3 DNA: TGTGCAAGTCGCCGCGCCGGACTAGCGGGAGAGGGGAAGGTCGAGCAGTACTTC.